These 11 T cell receptor beta chains were sequenced from one sample in a study of OX40 agonist ivuxolimab in advanced cancers. TCRdb's table, derived via immunoSEQ multiplex PCR, lists solely in-frame clones and lacks some. The sample lists approximately 70,000 clones; about 83% were seen once. The source material was CD4+ or CD8+ T cells sorted from blood, sampled in a trial of the OX40 agonist ivuxolimab. All receptors come from an adult with an advanced solid tumor such as melanoma, head and neck, liver or kidney cancer.

V usage is TRBV7-3 and J usage is TRBJ2-1, with 10 bases matching TRBD2. The germline V gene encodes CDR1 SGHTA and CDR2 FQGTGA. This CDR3 comprises 21 residues. V lost 4 bases, J lost 7 bases, and 25 bases stayed unmatched. In nucleotides, the CDR3 is TGTGCCAGCAGCTCCCCTTTTGTAGCGGGGGGTACCCCGCGGCCTAGAAATGAGCAGTTCTTC. Protein product: CASSSPFVAGGTPRPRNEQFF. Full variable domain (outside the CDR3, taken from reference TRBV7-3 and TRBJ2-1): GAGVSQTPSNKVTEKGKYVELRCDPISGHTALYWYRQSLGQGPEFLIYFQGTGAADDSGLPNDRFFAVRPEGSVSTLKIQRTERGDSAVYLCASSSPFVAGGTPRPRNEQFFGPGTRLTVL.

J is TRBJ1-5 and V is TRBV30, with 7 bases identical to TRBD1. The CDR3 is made up of 14 amino acids. Germline loops: CDR1 GTSNPN, CDR2 SVGIG (reference sequence). Germline trimming cut 0 bases from V and 7 bases from J; bases unmatched to any gene: 6. The CDR3, as DNA: TGTGCCTGGAGTGTACCCCAGGGGGGACAGCCCCAGCATTTT. Translation: CAWSVPQGGQPQHF.

The chain combines TRBV30 with TRBJ1-4; TRBD1 might be the D (5 bases). CDR1 and CDR2 from the germline V gene are GTSNPN and SVGIG (reference sequence). Trimming removed 2 bases from V and 0 bases from J, with 19 bases in between. The CDR3 extends over 18 amino acids. CDR3 in amino acids: CAWSKAQGIGATNEKLFF. In DNA form, the CDR3 reads TGTGCCTGGAGTAAGGCCCAGGGAATTGGGGCAACTAATGAAAAACTGTTTTTT.

The chain combines TRBV27 with TRBJ1-1; no clear D. Trimming removed 8 bases from V and 4 bases from J, with 11 bases in between. CDR1 and CDR2 from the germline V gene are MNHEY and SMNVEV (reference sequence). The length of the CDR3 is 12 residues. Here the CDR3 reads CASGPWATEAFF. In DNA, the CDR3 is TGTGCCAGCGGTCCCTGGGCCACTGAAGCTTTCTTT.

The chain joins TRBV27 to TRBJ1-3; 11 bases line up with TRBD1. CDR1 MNHEY and CDR2 SMNVEV come from the germline V gene (reference sequence). This CDR3 has 15 amino acids. The J segment lost 4 bases and the V segment lost 5 bases, leaving 4 bases of the junction unmatched. The CDR3 region has the DNA TGTGCCAGCAGTAACGGACAGGGGGCAGGAAACACCATATATTTT. Protein sequence: CASSNGQGAGNTIYF.

The chain has TRBV30 and TRBJ2-1; D perhaps matches TRBD1 (6 bases). CDR1 is GTSNPN, CDR2 SVGIG, per germline (reference sequence). The CDR3 is 15 amino acids. Trimming shortened V by 5 bases and J by 0 bases, and 14 bases separated the two germline ends. The CDR3 is CAWVTGSSSYNEQFF. CDR3 DNA sequence: TGTGCCTGGGTCACAGGGTCCAGCTCCTACAATGAGCAGTTCTTC.

V is TRBV11-3 and J is TRBJ1-5; TRBD1 aligns across 7 bases. J was trimmed by 0 bases and V by 1 base; bases with no gene match: 6. There are 17 residues in the CDR3. Germline CDR1 is SGHNT and CDR2 is YENEEA. The CDR3 sequence is CASSLGDRLYSNQPQHF. The CDR3 coding sequence is TGTGCCAGCAGCTTAGGGGACAGACTGTATAGCAATCAGCCCCAGCATTTT.

V usage is TRBV6-1 and J usage is TRBJ1-5; D is perhaps TRBD1 (5 bases). The CDR3 length is 15 residues. Germline V gene lookup returns CDR1 MNHNS and CDR2 SASEGT. V shed 4 bases and J shed 4 bases, with 14 bases lying between them. The CDR3 here is CASSGWSEGNQPQHF. CDR3 sequence (DNA): TGTGCCAGCAGTGGTTGGTCAGAGGGGAATCAGCCCCAGCATTTT.

This chain uses TRBV6-5 with TRBJ2-1; 11 nucleotides agree with TRBD2. Germline V gene lookup returns CDR1 MNHEY and CDR2 SVGAGI. The trim removed 6 bases at V and 2 bases at J, leaving 3 bases unmatched. The CDR3 sequence is 15 residues long. CDR3 protein: CASRRTSGPYNEQFF. Written as DNA, the CDR3 is TGTGCCAGCAGGCGGACTAGCGGGCCCTACAATGAGCAGTTCTTC.

The chain has TRBV9 and TRBJ2-3; maybe TRBD2 (7 bases). V shed 0 bases and J shed 1 base, with 15 bases lying between them. This CDR3 spans 17 amino acids. Germline CDR1 SGDLS, CDR2 YYNGEE. The CDR3 protein is CASSVGLGGAGTDTQYF. The CDR3 region has the DNA TGTGCCAGCAGCGTAGGCTTAGGGGGGGCGGGCACAGATACGCAGTATTTT. The whole variable domain, filled in from reference TRBV9 and TRBJ2-3, reads DSGVTQTPKHLITATGQRVTLRCSPRSGDLSVYWYQQSLDQGLQFLIQYYNGEERAKGNILERFSAQQFPDLHSELNLSSLELGDSALYFCASSVGLGGAGTDTQYFGPGTRLTVL.

The V and J genes are TRBV18 and TRBJ1-1; D remains ambiguous. The germline gives CDR1 KGHSH, CDR2 LQKENI. CDR3 length: 12 amino acids. Trimming took 2 bases from V and 7 from J, leaving 8 bases between them. This CDR3 is CASSPGMDEAFF. DNA of the CDR3: TGTGCCAGCTCACCAGGGATGGATGAAGCTTTCTTT.